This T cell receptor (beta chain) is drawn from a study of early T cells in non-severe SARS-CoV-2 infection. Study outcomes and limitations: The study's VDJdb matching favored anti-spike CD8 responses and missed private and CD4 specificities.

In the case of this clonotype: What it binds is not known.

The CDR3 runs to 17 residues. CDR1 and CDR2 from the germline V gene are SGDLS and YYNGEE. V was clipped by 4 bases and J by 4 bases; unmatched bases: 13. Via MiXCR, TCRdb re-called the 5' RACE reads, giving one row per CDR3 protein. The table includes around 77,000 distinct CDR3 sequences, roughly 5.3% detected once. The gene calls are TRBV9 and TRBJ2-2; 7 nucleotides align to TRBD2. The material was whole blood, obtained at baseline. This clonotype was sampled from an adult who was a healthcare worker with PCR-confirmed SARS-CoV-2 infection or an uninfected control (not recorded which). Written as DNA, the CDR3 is TGTGCCAGCAGCCTCCGACCGGGACCGGGAGGCACCGGGGAGCTGTTTTTT. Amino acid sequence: CASSLRPGPGGTGELFF. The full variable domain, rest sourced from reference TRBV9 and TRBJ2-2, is DSGVTQTPKHLITATGQRVTLRCSPRSGDLSVYWYQQSLDQGLQFLIQYYNGEERAKGNILERFSAQQFPDLHSELNLSSLELGDSALYFCASSLRPGPGGTGELFFGEGSRLTVL.